Each of the 30 T cell receptor beta chains below was sequenced from the same sample in a study of blood T cell repertoires in COVID-19. This table comes from immunoSEQ multiplex PCR, and its TCRdb copy is limited to in-frame clones, with some not included. Among fewer than 250,000 clones listed, approximately 81% were seen once. What was sequenced was PBMCs or T cells enriched from blood (not recorded which). All receptors derive from a woman between 45 and 60 years old with acute COVID-19.

V is TRBV7-2 and J is TRBJ2-7, with 9 bases identical to TRBD1. Per the germline V gene, CDR1 is SGHTA and CDR2 is FQGNSA. The CDR3 loop spans 15 amino acids. V gave up 5 bases and J gave up 7 bases; unmatched junction bases: 12. The DNA for the CDR3 is TGTGCCAGCAGCGTCCCGGGACAGGGTTCTGATGAGCAGTACTTC. It is translated as CASSVPGQGSDEQYF. Full variable domain (outside the CDR3, taken from reference TRBV7-2 and TRBJ2-7): GAGVSQSPSNKVTEKGKDVELRCDPISGHTALYWYRQSLGQGLEFLIYFQGNSAPDKSGLPSDRFSAERTGGSVSTLTIQRTQQEDSAVYLCASSVPGQGSDEQYFGPGTRLTVT.

The V and J genes are TRBV7-2 and TRBJ2-2; D gene unclear. Trimming shortened V by 5 bases and J by 6 bases, and 10 bases separated the two germline ends. This CDR3 contains 13 residues. Germline values: CDR1 SGHTA, CDR2 FQGNSA. In DNA form, the CDR3 reads TGTGCCAGCAGCCTCCCACCAGCCGGGGAGCTGTTTTTT. Amino acids: CASSLPPAGELFF.

This sequence joins TRBV5-1 and TRBJ2-7; D might be TRBD2 (6 bases). V lost 0 bases and J lost 1, with 14 bases in between. Germline V CDR1 and CDR2: SGHRS, YFSETQ. The CDR3 covers 16 residues. In DNA, the CDR3 is TGCGCCAGCAGCTTGGCTTGGGGGGATCGGTCCTACGAGCAGTACTTC. Its protein is CASSLAWGDRSYEQYF.

This chain connects TRBV12-3 or TRBV12-4 to TRBJ1-5; 7 bases agree with TRBD1. CDR3 length: 13 residues. V lost 6 bases and J lost 3; bases outside the gene matches: 2. CDR3 in DNA: TGTGCCAGCAGGGGACAGTACAATCAGCCCCAGCATTTT. Its protein is CASRGQYNQPQHF.

The chain carries TRBV5-1 and TRBJ2-7; 11 nucleotides agree with TRBD2. J lost 5 bases, V lost 1 base, and 5 bases had no gene match. CDR3 length: 15 amino acids. Germline-derived CDR1 and CDR2 are SGHRS and YFSETQ. Written as DNA, the CDR3 is TGCGCCAGCAGCTTGCGACTAGCGGGATCCCACGAGCAGTACTTC. Translating gives CASSLRLAGSHEQYF.

The chain links TRBV4-3 to TRBJ2-1; TRBD2 aligns across 8 bases. The V gene end was trimmed by 5 bases and the J gene end by 0 bases; junction bases not matched to a gene: 9. This CDR3 comprises 17 residues. CDR1 and CDR2 from the germline V gene are LGHNA and YSLEER. The CDR3 nucleotides are TGCGCCAGCAGCTCCCCCGGGGGGGGGAGCTCCTACAATGAGCAGTTCTTC. This sequence encodes CASSSPGGGSSYNEQFF.

J is TRBJ1-1 and V is TRBV7-2, with D possibly matching TRBD1 (5 bases). Germline CDR1 and CDR2: SGHTA and FQGNSA. The CDR3 is made up of 15 amino acids. Trimming took 0 bases from V and 4 from J, leaving 12 bases between them. CDR3 protein: CASSLARGLGTEAFF. DNA of the CDR3: TGTGCCAGCAGCTTAGCGCGGGGCTTAGGCACTGAAGCTTTCTTT.

This rearrangement joins TRBV9 to TRBJ2-2, with D perhaps matching TRBD2 (6 bases). Trimming shortened V by 0 bases and J by 3 bases, and 12 bases separated the two germline ends. CDR1 SGDLS and CDR2 YYNGEE come from the germline V gene. This CDR3 spans 16 amino acids. CDR3 protein: CASSVVSGPYTGELFF. Here the CDR3 DNA reads TGTGCCAGCAGCGTAGTAAGCGGGCCGTACACCGGGGAGCTGTTTTTT.

The chain uses TRBV6-5 and TRBJ2-2; 8 positions match TRBD1. The germline V gene encodes CDR1 MNHEY and CDR2 SVGAGI. V gave up 6 bases and J gave up 6 bases; unmatched junction bases: 6. This CDR3 contains 14 residues. As DNA, the CDR3 is TGTGCCAGCAGGGGGGACAGGTTCGCCGGGGAGCTGTTTTTT. Residues: CASRGDRFAGELFF.

This chain links TRBV6-5 with TRBJ2-1, with D possibly being TRBD2 (5 bases). The germline V gene has CDR1 MNHEY and CDR2 SVGAGI. This CDR3 contains 16 residues. Between the trimmed V and J ends, which lost 2 bases and 5 bases, there was a span of 16 bases. CDR3 coding DNA: TGTGCCAGCAGTTACCATCAGCTCGGGGTTGACAATGAGCAGTTCTTC. It yields the protein CASSYHQLGVDNEQFF.

The J gene is TRBJ1-5, the V gene TRBV11-3, with 10 positions matching TRBD1. CDR3 size: 16 residues. V trimming: 9 bases; J trimming: 4 bases; junction bases outside the gene matches: 12. The germline V gene encodes CDR1 SGHNT and CDR2 YENEEA. The CDR3: CASNDRGPDSNQPQHF. CDR3 nucleotides: TGTGCCAGTAACGACAGGGGGCCGGATTCAAATCAGCCCCAGCATTTT.

CDR3 coding DNA: TGTGCCAGCAGCTCCGAGGTGGGGGGACAGGATTCTATTACGCAGTATTTT. Protein: CASSSEVGGQDSITQYF. The V gene is TRBV7-9, the J gene TRBJ2-3, with 8 bases matching TRBD1. Germline-derived CDR1 and CDR2 are SEHNR and FQNEAQ (reference sequence). V was clipped by 4 bases and J by 8 bases; unmatched bases: 17. This CDR3 has 17 residues.

The chain links TRBV11-2 to TRBJ2-2; TRBD1 might be the D (5 bases). The CDR3 loop spans 15 amino acids. V was trimmed by 5 bases and J by 4 bases, leaving 14 bases between them. CDR1 and CDR2 (germline): SGHAT, FQNNGV. The CDR3 sequence is CASSRQYITTGELFF. Written as DNA, the CDR3 is TGTGCCAGCAGCAGACAGTATATTACCACCGGGGAGCTGTTTTTT.

Many counts were recorded for this clone. The chain recombines TRBV12-3 or TRBV12-4 with TRBJ2-7; possibly TRBD1 for D (6 bases). This CDR3 is 13 amino acids long. V gave up 5 bases and J gave up 7 bases, with 15 bases separating them. DNA for the CDR3: TGTGCCAGCAGTCCAGGGGAGACTTTGGAGCAGTACTTC. Translating it yields CASSPGETLEQYF.

This clone was counted only a few times. This chain uses TRBV7-6 with TRBJ2-2; TRBD2 might be the D (5 bases). Germline V lookup: CDR1 SGHVS, CDR2 FNYEAQ. This CDR3 has 14 amino acids. V was trimmed by 3 bases and J by 8 bases, leaving 13 bases between them. CDR3 sequence (DNA): TGTGCCAGCAGCTTGGCCGGCGGCGGGGGGGAGCTGTTTTTT. Its protein is CASSLAGGGGELFF.

The genes are TRBV28 and TRBJ2-2; TRBD1 aligns across 10 bases. Germline V gives CDR1 MDHEN, CDR2 SYDVKM. The trim removed 5 bases at V and 3 bases at J, leaving 6 bases unmatched. CDR3 length equals 16 residues. CDR3 protein: CASSPGDRGHTGELFF. CDR3 bases: TGTGCCAGCAGTCCAGGGGACAGGGGACACACCGGGGAGCTGTTTTTT. Based on the CDR3 plus reference TRBV28 and TRBJ2-2, the full variable domain is DVKVTQSSRYLVKRTGEKVFLECVQDMDHENMFWYRQDPGLGLRLIYFSYDVKMKEKGDIPEGYSVSREKKERFSLILESASTNQTSMYLCASSPGDRGHTGELFFGEGSRLTVL.

The CDR3 DNA reads as TGCAGCGTCACAGGCGGAACCGGGGAGCTGTTTTTT. Protein sequence: CSVTGGTGELFF. The chain recombines TRBV29-1 with TRBJ2-2; D is possibly TRBD1 (5 bases). The CDR3 has 12 residues. Trimming took off 6 bases at V and 5 bases at J, with 10 bases between the two ends. Germline V gene sequence: CDR1 SQVTM, CDR2 ANQGSEA.

V and J are TRBV4-3 and TRBJ1-1, with 7 bases identical to TRBD1. The junction had 11 bases not matched to a gene; V was cut back by 2 bases and J by 11 bases. CDR1 LGHNA and CDR2 YSLEER come from the germline V gene. The length of the CDR3 is 14 residues. As DNA, the CDR3 is TGCGCCAGCAGCCAACGACAGGGTGAAAGGGGGGCTTTCTTT. Its translation: CASSQRQGERGAFF.

V and J are TRBV30 and TRBJ2-1; the match to TRBD2 covers 9 bases. V lost 2 bases, J lost 10 bases, and 9 bases stayed unmatched. Per the germline V gene, CDR1 is GTSNPN and CDR2 is SVGIG (reference sequence). This CDR3 has 14 residues. The CDR3 reads CAWSIAGGLEEQFF. DNA for the CDR3: TGTGCCTGGAGTATCGCGGGAGGGCTTGAGGAGCAGTTCTTC. Full variable domain (outside the CDR3, taken from reference TRBV30 and TRBJ2-1): SQTIHQWPATLVQPVGSPLSLECTVEGTSNPNLYWYRQAAGRGLQLLFYSVGIGQISSEVPQNLSASRPQDRQFILSSKKLLLSDSGFYLCAWSIAGGLEEQFFGPGTRLTVL.

This clone was seen once. This chain joins TRBV5-1 and TRBJ2-5; the D gene is possibly TRBD1 (5 bases). Germline CDR1 is SGHRS and CDR2 is YFSETQ. V gave up 3 bases and J gave up 4 bases, with 13 bases separating them. The CDR3 has 14 residues. CDR3 region: CASSSPAGPETQYF. Here the CDR3 DNA reads TGCGCCAGCAGCTCCCCCGCAGGGCCAGAGACCCAGTACTTC.

This rearrangement joins TRBV5-1 to TRBJ2-6, with a possible D match to TRBD2 (6 bases). The V and J ends lost 2 bases and 0 bases respectively, with 15 bases between them. This CDR3 is built from 18 residues. The germline gives CDR1 SGHRS, CDR2 YFSETQ. DNA for the CDR3: TGCGCCAGCAGCTTTAACGGGGGTTGGGGCTCTGGGGCCAACGTCCTGACTTTC. This translates into CASSFNGGWGSGANVLTF.

The rearrangement links TRBV6-2 or TRBV6-3 to TRBJ1-5, with no clear D. The V end was cut by 2 bases, the J end by 6 bases, with 14 bases between. Germline CDR1 is MNHEY and CDR2 is SVGEGT. This CDR3 spans 15 amino acids. The CDR3 reads CASSYGMAGGQPQHF. The CDR3 DNA is TGTGCCAGCAGTTACGGCATGGCGGGAGGTCAGCCCCAGCATTTT.

The chain uses TRBV28 and TRBJ1-2, with 10 bases that match TRBD1. The CDR3 extends over 14 amino acids. CDR1 and CDR2 (germline): MDHEN, SYDVKM. With V trimmed by 5 bases and J by 4 bases, 4 bases remained unmatched. CDR3 protein: CASSTGQGFYGYTF. The CDR3 DNA follows: TGTGCCAGCAGTACGGGACAGGGGTTCTATGGCTACACCTTC.

This clone appeared a few times. This rearrangement joins TRBV15 to TRBJ2-5; D ambiguous. Trimming took 0 bases from V and 3 from J, leaving 8 bases between them. The V gene's germline CDR1 is LNHNV and CDR2 YYDKDF (reference sequence). CDR3 length equals 14 residues. This chain's CDR3 is CATSRDLQKETQYF. The CDR3 DNA is TGTGCCACCAGCAGAGATCTGCAGAAAGAGACCCAGTACTTC.

The rearrangement links TRBV6-1 to TRBJ1-2; 10 bases match TRBD1. Trimming took 2 bases from V and 8 from J; bases not matched to a gene: 17. This CDR3 has 18 residues. Germline CDR1 MNHNS, CDR2 SASEGT. Here the CDR3 DNA reads TGTGCCAGCAGTGAAAATCCCCGTCCGCGACAGGGGGCTAGAGGCTACACCTTC. Encoded protein: CASSENPRPRQGARGYTF.

This chain links TRBV5-4 with TRBJ2-5; a weak D match, TRBD1 (6 bases). The V end lost 5 bases, the J end lost 1 base, and 15 bases lay between the germline ends. Germline V gene lookup returns CDR1 SGHNT and CDR2 YYREEE (reference sequence). The CDR3 is 15 amino acids. In DNA form, the CDR3 reads TGTGCCAGCAGAGACAGCAGGGGATCCCAAGAGACCCAGTACTTC. Residues: CASRDSRGSQETQYF.

The chain links TRBV7-9 to TRBJ2-1, with D perhaps TRBD2 (5 bases). The CDR3 is 11 amino acids. CDR1 and CDR2 from the germline V gene are SEHNR and FQNEAQ (reference sequence). V was cut by 8 bases and J by 9 bases, with 11 bases left in between. In DNA form, the CDR3 reads TGTGCCAGCGGACTTACCGGTGAGCAGTTCTTC. The encoded protein is CASGLTGEQFF.

This CDR3 reads CASSPLGQGDTEAFF. The CDR3 nucleotides read TGTGCCAGCAGTCCCCTCGGACAGGGTGACACTGAAGCTTTCTTT. The rearrangement joins TRBV28 to TRBJ1-1; 8 positions match TRBD1. The CDR3 extends over 15 amino acids. The V and J ends lost 5 bases and 3 bases, in that order; junction bases with no gene match: 8. CDR1 is MDHEN, CDR2 SYDVKM, per germline.

This clone was recorded once. The chain links TRBV3-1 (or the pseudogene TRBV3-2) to TRBJ1-6; D is uncertain. Germline V gene sequence: CDR1 LGHDT, CDR2 YNNKEL (reference sequence). The V end lost 0 bases, the J end lost 0 bases, and 15 bases lay between the germline ends. This CDR3 is 19 amino acids long. CDR3 amino acids: CASSQDRSQASSYNSPLHF. CDR3 nucleotides: TGTGCCAGCAGCCAAGATAGGTCCCAGGCGAGCTCCTATAATTCACCCCTCCACTTT.

The CDR3 sequence: CASRTVSGNTIYF. CDR3 nucleotide sequence: TGTGCCAGTAGGACAGTCTCTGGAAACACCATATATTTT. This chain uses TRBV19 with TRBJ1-3; D might be TRBD1 (5 bases). This CDR3 spans 13 amino acids. CDR1 is LNHDA and CDR2 is SQIVND in the germline V gene (reference sequence). V was cut by 6 bases and J by 0 bases, with 6 bases left in between.